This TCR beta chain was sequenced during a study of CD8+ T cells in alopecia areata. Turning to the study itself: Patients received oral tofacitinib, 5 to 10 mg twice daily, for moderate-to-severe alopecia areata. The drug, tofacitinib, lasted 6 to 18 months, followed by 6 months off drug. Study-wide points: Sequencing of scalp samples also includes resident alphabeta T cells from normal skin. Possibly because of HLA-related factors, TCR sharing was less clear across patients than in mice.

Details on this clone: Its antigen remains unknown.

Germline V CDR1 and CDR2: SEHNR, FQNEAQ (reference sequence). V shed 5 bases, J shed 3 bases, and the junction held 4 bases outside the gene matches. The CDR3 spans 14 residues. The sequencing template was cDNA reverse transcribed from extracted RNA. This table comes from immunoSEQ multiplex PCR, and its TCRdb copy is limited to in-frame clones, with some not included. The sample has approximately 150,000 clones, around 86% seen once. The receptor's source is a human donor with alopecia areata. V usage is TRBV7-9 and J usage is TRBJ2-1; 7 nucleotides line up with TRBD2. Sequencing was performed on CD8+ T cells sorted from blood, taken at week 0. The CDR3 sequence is CASSGKRDYNEQFF. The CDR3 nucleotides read TGTGCCAGCAGCGGCAAGCGGGACTACAATGAGCAGTTCTTC. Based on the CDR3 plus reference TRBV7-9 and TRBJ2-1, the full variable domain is DTGVSQNPRHKITKRGQNVTFRCDPISEHNRLYWYRQTLGQGPEFLTYFQNEAQLEKSRLLSDRFSAERPKGSFSTLEIQRTEQGDSAMYLCASSGKRDYNEQFFGPGTRLTVL.